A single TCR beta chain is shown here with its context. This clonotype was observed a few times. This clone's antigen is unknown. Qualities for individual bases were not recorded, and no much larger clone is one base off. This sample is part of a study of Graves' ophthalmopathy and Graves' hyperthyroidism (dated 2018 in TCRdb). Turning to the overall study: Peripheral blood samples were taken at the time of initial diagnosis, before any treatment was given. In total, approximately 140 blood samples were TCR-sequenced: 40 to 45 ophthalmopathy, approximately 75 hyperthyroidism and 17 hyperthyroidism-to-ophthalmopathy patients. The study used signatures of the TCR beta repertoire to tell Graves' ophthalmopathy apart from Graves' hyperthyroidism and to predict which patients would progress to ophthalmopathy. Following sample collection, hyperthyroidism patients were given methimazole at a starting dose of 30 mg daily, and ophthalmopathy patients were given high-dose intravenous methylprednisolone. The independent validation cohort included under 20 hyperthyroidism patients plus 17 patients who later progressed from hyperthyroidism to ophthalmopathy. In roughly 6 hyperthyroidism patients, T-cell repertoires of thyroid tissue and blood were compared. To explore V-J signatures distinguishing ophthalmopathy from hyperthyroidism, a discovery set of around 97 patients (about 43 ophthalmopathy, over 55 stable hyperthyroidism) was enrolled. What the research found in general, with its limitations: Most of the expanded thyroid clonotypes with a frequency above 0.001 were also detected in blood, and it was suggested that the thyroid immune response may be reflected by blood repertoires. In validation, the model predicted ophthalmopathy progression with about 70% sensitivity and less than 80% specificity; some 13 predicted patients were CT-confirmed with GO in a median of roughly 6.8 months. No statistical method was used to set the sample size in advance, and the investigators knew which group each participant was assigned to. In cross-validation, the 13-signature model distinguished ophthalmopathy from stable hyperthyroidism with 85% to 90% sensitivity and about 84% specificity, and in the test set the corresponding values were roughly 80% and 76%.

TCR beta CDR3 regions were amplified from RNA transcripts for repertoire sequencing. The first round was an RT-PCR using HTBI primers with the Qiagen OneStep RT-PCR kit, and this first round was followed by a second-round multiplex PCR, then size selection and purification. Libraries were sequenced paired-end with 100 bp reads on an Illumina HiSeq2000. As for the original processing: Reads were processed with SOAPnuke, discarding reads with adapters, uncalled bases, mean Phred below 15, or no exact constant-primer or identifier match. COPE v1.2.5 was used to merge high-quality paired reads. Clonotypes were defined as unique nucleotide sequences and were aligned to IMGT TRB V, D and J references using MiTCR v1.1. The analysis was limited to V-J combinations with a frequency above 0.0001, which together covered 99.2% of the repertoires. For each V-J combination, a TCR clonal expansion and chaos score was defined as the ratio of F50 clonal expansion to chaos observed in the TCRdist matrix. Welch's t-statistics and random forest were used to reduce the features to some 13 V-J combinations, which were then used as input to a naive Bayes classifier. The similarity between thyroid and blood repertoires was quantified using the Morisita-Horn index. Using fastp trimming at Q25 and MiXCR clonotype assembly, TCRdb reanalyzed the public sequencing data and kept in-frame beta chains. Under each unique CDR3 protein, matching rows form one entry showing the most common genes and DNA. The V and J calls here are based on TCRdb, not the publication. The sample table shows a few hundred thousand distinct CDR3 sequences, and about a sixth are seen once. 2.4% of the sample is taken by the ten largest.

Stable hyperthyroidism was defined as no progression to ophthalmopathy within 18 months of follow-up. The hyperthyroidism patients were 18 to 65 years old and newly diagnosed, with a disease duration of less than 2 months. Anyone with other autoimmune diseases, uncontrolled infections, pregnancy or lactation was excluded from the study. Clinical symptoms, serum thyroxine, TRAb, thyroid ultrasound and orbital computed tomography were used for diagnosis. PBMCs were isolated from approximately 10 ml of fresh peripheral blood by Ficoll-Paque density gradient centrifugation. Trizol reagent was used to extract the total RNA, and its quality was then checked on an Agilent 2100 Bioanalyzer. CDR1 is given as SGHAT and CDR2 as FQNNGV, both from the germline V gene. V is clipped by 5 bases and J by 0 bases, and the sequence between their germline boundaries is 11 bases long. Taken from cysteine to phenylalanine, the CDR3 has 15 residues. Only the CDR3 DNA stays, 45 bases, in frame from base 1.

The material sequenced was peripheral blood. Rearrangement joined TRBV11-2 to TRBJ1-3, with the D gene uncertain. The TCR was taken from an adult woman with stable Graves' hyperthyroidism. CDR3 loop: CASSPYPDSGNTIYF. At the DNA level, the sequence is TGTGCCAGCAGCCCTTACCCAGACTCTGGAAACACCATATATTTT.